The present T cell receptor beta chain was sequenced within a study of a mutant IDH1 vaccine in newly diagnosed glioma. In the study overall: Prior therapy was radiotherapy, temozolomide, or both; most received both.

Described time point: baseline, week 1 (first vaccination visit). Documented treatment: pre-vaccination baseline after standard-of-care therapy. Donors had new WHO grade 3 or 4 IDH1-mutant, ATRX-lost astrocytomas. The germline CDR1 and CDR2 sequences are LGHNA and YSLEER. Between the trimmed V and J ends, which lost 0 bases and 1 base, there was a span of 9 bases. This CDR3 has 15 residues. A word on this clone: Its specificity is unknown.

The method was immunoSEQ multiplex PCR; TCRdb's version includes in-frame clones alone and lacks a portion of them. The repertoire includes approximately 54,000 clones, roughly 80% of them detected once, and approximately 19% sits in the top ten. Study conclusions and caveats: Altogether, 93.3% of patients exhibited vaccine-induced immune responses. Pseudoprogression apparently tracked independently of changes in top peripheral T cell clonotypes.

This specimen consisted of PBMCs, obtained from a glioma patient treated with radiotherapy, temozolomide or both. The chain couples TRBV4-3 to TRBJ1-1; weak D call: TRBD1 (6 bases). The clonotype was recovered from a man between 18 and 35 years old with glioma. DNA for the CDR3: TGCGCCAGCAGCCAAGACGGACAGCGGAACACTGAAGCTTTCTTT. It encodes CASSQDGQRNTEAFF.